This is a list of T cell receptor beta chains from one sample in a study of OX40 agonist ivuxolimab in advanced cancers. Sequenced by immunoSEQ multiplex PCR; TCRdb stores in-frame clones only, minus some. The sample has under 90,000 clones, around nine tenths seen once; the top ten hold over 2.5%. Sequencing used CD4+ or CD8+ T cells sorted from blood, obtained in a trial of the OX40 agonist ivuxolimab. All receptors come from an adult with an advanced solid tumor such as melanoma, head and neck, liver or kidney cancer. The conserved cysteine and the conserved F or W are not part of the CDR3 here.

j_gene,len,v_gene,CDR3aa
TRBJ1-1,11,TRBV5-4,ASSLVQGTEAF
TRBJ2-1,13,TRBV2,ASSEGGIPYNEQF
TRBJ2-7,12,TRBV27,ASSLIPESHEQY
TRBJ1-1,12,TRBV6-5,ASRPGGVPTEAF
TRBJ2-6,13,TRBV19,ASSILGDGANVLT
TRBJ1-5,11,TRBV27,AHTGQHNQPQH
TRBJ2-7,11,TRBV19,ASSPRGSYEQY
TRBJ2-7,11,TRBV19,ATSTGGAYEQY
TRBJ1-1,10,TRBV19,ASSLPDSEAF
TRBJ2-7,10,TRBV10-1,ASSPGRGEQY
TRBJ2-1,13,TRBV7-2,ASSPTVSSYNEQF
TRBJ2-3,11,TRBV7-2,ASSLQGADTQY
TRBJ2-3,11,TRBV4-2,ASSVTGSDTQY
TRBJ2-2,13,TRBV6-5,ASSSSTGYTGELF
TRBJ2-5,14,TRBV2,ASSEAPHLPRETQY
TRBJ2-7,12,TRBV5-1,ASSPREGAYEQY
TRBJ1-2,9,TRBV29-1,SVTGPYGYT
TRBJ2-1,14,TRBV5-4,ASSVGGGDIYNEQF
TRBJ1-1,12,TRBV19,ASSIRGGNTEAF
TRBJ2-5,12,TRBV19,ASSRAGGPETQY
TRBJ2-1,14,TRBV5-1,ASSLGAGGPHNEQF
TRBJ1-3,11,TRBV11-2,ASSSGPGNTIY
TRBJ2-5,12,TRBV19,ASRREGTPETQY